This T cell receptor beta chain derives from a study of blood T cells in healthy people across ages. Study results and caveats: TCR beta diversity, measured per million T cells, fell in a roughly linear way with age. Bulk PBMC profiling left naive and antigen-experienced comparisons inconclusive.

CDR3 length: 15 amino acids. Germline V lookup: CDR1 SNHLY, CDR2 FYNNEI. V shed 9 bases and J 2 bases; nucleotides not matched to a gene: 11. A second PCR, run for about 7 to 11 cycles, used a sample-barcoded 5' primer plus a J-beta primer mix. MiXCR was run by TCRdb on the 5' RACE reads, yielding one entry per CDR3 protein. The data show about 930,000 distinct CDR3 sequences, 25% to 30% seen once. Details on this clonotype: Antigen: not known.

Another study also made use of these data, one on T cells of mothers and their children.

The sample consisted of blood. The source is a woman between 40 and 55 years old in good health. V usage is TRBV2 and J usage is TRBJ2-7; 9 nucleotides agree with TRBD2. DNA of the CDR3: TGTGCCAGAGCAGCGGAAGCGGGGGGCACCTACGAGCAGTACTTC. Its protein product is CARAAEAGGTYEQYF.